The entry that follows covers one T cell receptor beta chain sequence. The antigen is not known. This sample is drawn from a study of Graves' ophthalmopathy and Graves' hyperthyroidism. Turning to the study itself: The authors collected peripheral blood at initial diagnosis, before any treatment.

RNA transcripts yielded amplified TCR beta CDR3 regions. In the first round, RT-PCR was carried out with HTBI primers, and a multiplex PCR formed the second round. A single record per CDR3 protein comes from TCRdb applying MiXCR to the multiplex PCR reads. The sample lists roughly 300,000 distinct CDR3 sequences, under 20% occurring once. Ophthalmopathy-affected donors exhibited moderate-to-severe activity, CAS ≥3, NOSPECS ≥4, and duration under 3 months. Researchers turned away patients with other autoimmune diseases, uncontrolled infections, pregnancy or lactation. The CDR3 has 12 residues. Trimming took 4 bases from V and 8 from J; bases not matched to a gene: 2. Germline CDR1 is LGHDT and CDR2 is YNNKEL (reference sequence). Points from the study as a whole: Ophthalmopathy progression was predicted by the model at about 70% sensitivity and 72.22% specificity.

This sequence joins TRBV3-1 and TRBJ2-3; 8 positions agree with TRBD2. The receptor was derived from an adult man with Graves' ophthalmopathy. Material: peripheral blood. CDR3 nucleotides: TGTGCCAGCAGCCCCCGGGGGGGTACGCAGTATTTT. Protein: CASSPRGGTQYF.